Listed below are T cell receptor beta chains from one sample, sequenced in a study of OX40 agonist ivuxolimab in advanced cancers. Some clones are missing from TCRdb's copy, which holds only in-frame ones; the method was immunoSEQ multiplex PCR. The repertoire consists of tens of thousands of clones, with roughly 82% occurring once and the leading ten covering roughly 1.2%. The starting material was CD4+ or CD8+ T cells sorted from blood, obtained in a trial of the OX40 agonist ivuxolimab. These receptors originate from an adult with an advanced solid tumor such as melanoma, head and neck, liver or kidney cancer. The CDR3 runs from the conserved cysteine through the conserved F or W. The D gene is left open where the match is weak. Some rows mark clone size as missing; the rest say once, few, many or name a class of expanded clone.

clone_size: -
v_call: TRBV7-2
j_call: TRBJ2-7
d_call: TRBD2
cdr3_aa: CASSLTAGAYEQYF
cdr3_nt: TGTGCCAGCAGCTTAACAGCGGGGGCCTACGAGCAGTACTTC

clone_size: -
v_call: TRBV7-2
j_call: TRBJ2-7
d_call: -
cdr3_aa: CASSLAGRGEQYF
cdr3_nt: TGTGCCAGCAGCTTAGCGGGGCGAGGGGAGCAGTACTTC

clone_size: -
v_call: TRBV7-2
j_call: TRBJ1-1
d_call: -
cdr3_aa: CASSTGGIESGEAFF
cdr3_nt: TGTGCCAGCAGCACCGGGGGGATAGAATCGGGTGAAGCTTTCTTT

clone_size: -
v_call: TRBV6-6
j_call: TRBJ2-7
d_call: TRBD1
cdr3_aa: CASRRPGQGPYEQYF
cdr3_nt: TGTGCCAGCAGGCGTCCGGGACAGGGGCCCTACGAGCAGTACTTC

clone_size: -
v_call: TRBV19
j_call: TRBJ1-3
d_call: TRBD1
cdr3_aa: CASSIQVRGTVDF
cdr3_nt: TGTGCCAGTAGTATACAGGTTCGGGGGACAGTGGATTTT

clone_size: -
v_call: TRBV2
j_call: TRBJ2-7
d_call: -
cdr3_aa: CASSLTDYEQYF
cdr3_nt: TGTGCCAGCAGTCTCACGGACTACGAGCAGTACTTC

clone_size: -
v_call: TRBV18
j_call: TRBJ2-6
d_call: -
cdr3_aa: CASSLREIYPSGANVLTF
cdr3_nt: TGTGCCAGCTCACTCAGGGAGATTTATCCTTCTGGGGCCAACGTCCTGACTTTC

clone_size: -
v_call: TRBV27
j_call: TRBJ1-5
d_call: -
cdr3_aa: CASSLIGNQPQHF
cdr3_nt: TGTGCCAGCAGTCTCATAGGGAATCAGCCCCAGCATTTT

clone_size: -
v_call: TRBV2
j_call: TRBJ2-1
d_call: TRBD2
cdr3_aa: CASPGVGGGRNEQFF
cdr3_nt: TGTGCCAGCCCGGGTGTGGGCGGGGGTAGGAATGAGCAGTTCTTC

clone_size: -
v_call: TRBV5-1
j_call: TRBJ1-4
d_call: -
cdr3_aa: CASRLSINEKLFF
cdr3_nt: TGCGCCAGCAGACTCAGCATAAATGAAAAACTGTTTTTT

clone_size: -
v_call: TRBV7-9
j_call: TRBJ2-3
d_call: -
cdr3_aa: CASSPRGTTTDTQYF
cdr3_nt: TGTGCCAGCAGCCCCCGGGGGACAACCACAGATACGCAGTATTTT

clone_size: -
v_call: TRBV6-6
j_call: TRBJ2-1
d_call: TRBD2
cdr3_aa: CASSYSTSGGYNEQFF
cdr3_nt: TGTGCCAGCAGTTACTCGACTAGCGGGGGGTACAATGAGCAGTTCTTC

clone_size: -
v_call: TRBV4-3
j_call: TRBJ2-3
d_call: -
cdr3_aa: CASSQDLTGGGTDTQYF
cdr3_nt: TGCGCCAGCAGCCAAGACCTTACAGGGGGGGGCACAGATACGCAGTATTTT

clone_size: few
v_call: TRBV4-1
j_call: TRBJ1-6
d_call: -
cdr3_aa: CASSQKDSYNSPLHF
cdr3_nt: TGCGCCAGCAGCCAAAAAGACAGCTATAATTCACCCCTCCACTTT

clone_size: -
v_call: TRBV5-1
j_call: TRBJ1-2
d_call: -
cdr3_aa: CASTPDVDYGYTF
cdr3_nt: TGCGCCAGCACCCCCGACGTGGACTATGGCTACACCTTC

clone_size: -
v_call: TRBV19
j_call: TRBJ2-7
d_call: -
cdr3_aa: CASSIPTGLPYEQYF
cdr3_nt: TGTGCCAGTAGTATCCCTACAGGGCTCCCCTACGAGCAGTACTTC

clone_size: -
v_call: TRBV9
j_call: TRBJ2-2
d_call: TRBD2
cdr3_aa: CASSVASAGAGELFF
cdr3_nt: TGTGCCAGCAGCGTAGCCAGCGCGGGGGCCGGGGAGCTGTTTTTT

clone_size: -
v_call: TRBV7-2
j_call: TRBJ1-2
d_call: -
cdr3_aa: CASSLSGTASLNYGYTF
cdr3_nt: TGTGCCAGCAGCTTAAGCGGAACCGCCTCCCTTAACTATGGCTACACCTTC

clone_size: -
v_call: TRBV6-1
j_call: TRBJ1-5
d_call: TRBD1
cdr3_aa: CASSLTGTGNQPQHF
cdr3_nt: TGTGCCAGCAGTCTGACAGGGACGGGCAATCAGCCCCAGCATTTT

clone_size: -
v_call: TRBV6-1
j_call: TRBJ2-7
d_call: -
cdr3_aa: CASSEVAAGLMGEQYF
cdr3_nt: TGTGCCAGCAGTGAAGTAGCGGCAGGGCTGATGGGGGAGCAGTACTTC

clone_size: -
v_call: TRBV14
j_call: TRBJ2-1
d_call: -
cdr3_aa: CASSQWGSDEQFF
cdr3_nt: TGTGCCAGCAGCCAATGGGGGAGCGATGAGCAGTTCTTC

clone_size: -
v_call: TRBV6-1
j_call: TRBJ2-7
d_call: -
cdr3_aa: CASSGGQSIPYEQYF
cdr3_nt: TGTGCCAGCAGTGGGGGGCAGTCAATTCCCTACGAGCAGTACTTC